The sequence of this T cell receptor (beta chain) was determined in a study of T cell responses to AZD1222 COVID-19 vaccine. The CDR3 length is 16 residues. Germline CDR1 reads MNHNS; CDR2 reads SASEGT. With 4 bases removed from V and 0 bases from J, the gap between germline ends came to 10 bases. For this clone: The antigen is unknown.

Samples with a second dose at about 4 or about 12 weeks were pooled together. Study-wide results and limits: Donors were largely white British and mainly female; clonal diversity was possibly underestimated. Sampled repertoires all dated from after the peak T cell response.

Sequencing used immunoSEQ multiplex PCR; TCRdb keeps in-frame clones, though not all of them. The data contain roughly 180,000 clones, about 92% of them singletons. This chain links TRBV6-1 with TRBJ2-6; the D is unclear. The TCR was taken from an adult who received the AZD1222 COVID-19 vaccine. The material sequenced was peripheral blood, taken 28 days after the second AZD1222 dose. The DNA of the CDR3 is TGTGCCAGCAGTGGCTCAACCTACTCTGGGGCCAACGTCCTGACTTTC. This translates into CASSGSTYSGANVLTF.